These T cell receptor beta chains were read from a single sample in a study of CD8 T cells in Susac syndrome. TCRdb passed the immunoSEQ multiplex PCR reads through MiXCR, listing each CDR3 protein once. The sample carries 120,000 or so distinct CDR3 sequences, over 95% recorded once. Sequenced input: CD4+ T cells from PBMCs. All receptors come from a human donor with Susac syndrome. Both conserved end residues are part of each CDR3. Each record gives: J gene, CDR3 length, D gene, clone size, V gene, CDR3 DNA, CDR3 protein. The D gene is left open where the match is weak. Clone sizes are given selectively: once, few, many, or a class where the clone is expanded.

TRBJ2-5 | 13 | - | once | TRBV5-5 | TGTGCCAGCAGCTTGACTAAAGAGGGGACCCAGTACTTC | CASSLTKEGTQYF
TRBJ1-1 | 13 | - | - | TRBV19 | TGTGCCACCGTCTCTCGAACTGTCACTGAAGCTTTCTTT | CATVSRTVTEAFF
TRBJ2-1 | 13 | - | - | TRBV24-1 | TGTGCCACCAGTGACAGATCGTACAATGAGCAGTTCTTC | CATSDRSYNEQFF
TRBJ2-1 | 13 | - | - | TRBV12-3/TRBV12-4 | TGTGCCAGCAGTTTACATGGAGGGACTGAGCAGTTCTTC | CASSLHGGTEQFF
TRBJ2-3 | 14 | - | - | TRBV7-3 | TGTGCCAGCAGCTCTCAGGGGACCGCAGATACGCAGTATTTT | CASSSQGTADTQYF
TRBJ1-2 | 13 | - | - | TRBV20-1 | TGCAGTGCTAGTAACGGTGGAGGGTATGGCTACACCTTC | CSASNGGGYGYTF
TRBJ2-5 | 15 | - | - | TRBV9 | TGTGCCAGCAGCGTATCCGTCGGACAGCAAGAGACCCAGTACTTC | CASSVSVGQQETQYF
TRBJ1-2 | 13 | - | - | TRBV12-3/TRBV12-4 | TGTGCCAGCAGCACAGGGAGGACATATGGCTACACCTTC | CASSTGRTYGYTF
TRBJ1-1 | 14 | - | - | TRBV28 | TGTGCCAGCAGCCGCGGAGGGATAAACACTGAAGCTTTCTTT | CASSRGGINTEAFF
TRBJ2-1 | 13 | - | - | TRBV5-1 | TGCGCCAGCGGCCGGGCGGATTACAATGAGCAGTTCTTC | CASGRADYNEQFF
TRBJ2-1 | 13 | - | once | TRBV3-1 | TGTGCCAGCAGCCAAGATCGTACGAATGAGCAGTTCTTC | CASSQDRTNEQFF
TRBJ2-1 | 14 | - | - | TRBV18 | TGTGCCAGCTCCAGGGAGGCCGTTTTGGATGAGCAGTTCTTC | CASSREAVLDEQFF
TRBJ1-1 | 15 | - | - | TRBV30 | TGTGCCTGGGACCCACACCTTGCAAAGGAAACTGAAGCTTTCTTT | CAWDPHLAKETEAFF
TRBJ2-7 | 15 | - | - | TRBV5-7 | TGTGCCAGCAGCTTGAGTGGGAGAGCTACCTACGAGCAGTACTTC | CASSLSGRATYEQYF
TRBJ1-4 | 15 | - | - | TRBV20-1 | TGCAGTGCCACCTCCTACGGAACAACTAATGAAAAACTGTTTTTT | CSATSYGTTNEKLFF
TRBJ2-3 | 13 | - | - | TRBV20-1 | TGCAGTGCCAGGAAAAGGGCCACAGATACGCAGTATTTT | CSARKRATDTQYF
TRBJ1-1 | 12 | - | - | TRBV29-1 | TGCAGCGCCGCGGGGGGCTACACTGAAGCTTTCTTT | CSAAGGYTEAFF
TRBJ2-3 | 13 | TRBD1 | - | TRBV20-1 | TGCAGTGCTGTGGGACAGTCCACAGATACGCAGTATTTT | CSAVGQSTDTQYF
TRBJ1-4 | 15 | TRBD1 | - | TRBV29-1 | TGCAGCGTCACCGGGACAGAAGCAACTAATGAAAAACTGTTTTTT | CSVTGTEATNEKLFF
TRBJ1-5 | 12 | - | - | TRBV15 | TGTGCCACCAGCAGACCTAATCAGCCCCAGCATTTT | CATSRPNQPQHF
TRBJ1-2 | 14 | TRBD1 | - | TRBV27 | TGTGCCAGCAGTTTGGGAAACAGGGGTAATGGCTACACCTTC | CASSLGNRGNGYTF
TRBJ2-5 | 15 | TRBD2 | - | TRBV4-3 | TGCGCCAGCAGCCAAAAAGGACTAGTCGGGGAGACCCAGTACTTC | CASSQKGLVGETQYF
TRBJ2-2 | 15 | TRBD2 | - | TRBV3-1 | TGTGCCAGCAGCCCCGGGACTAGCGGGAAGGGGGAGCTGTTTTTT | CASSPGTSGKGELFF
TRBJ2-2 | 15 | - | - | TRBV3-1 | TGTGCCAGCAGCCAGGCGGGACCGAACACCGGGGAGCTGTTTTTT | CASSQAGPNTGELFF
TRBJ1-5 | 13 | - | - | TRBV15 | TGTGCCACCAGCAGAGATAAGAAGCAGCCCCAGCATTTT | CATSRDKKQPQHF
TRBJ2-1 | 14 | - | - | TRBV29-1 | TGCAGCGTCCGTAGGAGCGGGCGACCGAATGAGCAGTTCTTC | CSVRRSGRPNEQFF
TRBJ2-7 | 16 | TRBD1 | - | TRBV5-4 | TGTGCCAGCAGCTCAACCGGGACAGGGGGTCCCTACGAGCAGTACTTC | CASSSTGTGGPYEQYF